These 20 T cell receptor beta chains were sequenced from one sample in a study of blood T cell repertoires in COVID-19. The protocol was immunoSEQ multiplex PCR, while the TCRdb copy is restricted to in-frame clones and leaves out a portion. This sample yields roughly 210,000 clones, of which roughly 84% are seen a single time; 7% to 7.5% belongs to the top ten. The sample was PBMCs or T cells enriched from blood (not recorded which). The receptors shown here come from a man aged 25 to 40 in a cohort exposed to, infected with or recovered from COVID-19 (not recorded which).

The rearrangement joins TRBV5-1 to TRBJ2-2, with D hard to call. V was pared by 7 bases and J by 2 bases, with 15 bases between. CDR3 length: 15 amino acids. Germline CDR1 and CDR2: SGHRS and YFSETQ. In DNA form, the CDR3 reads TGCGCCAGCGTACCTTTCCCGAGCAACACCGGGGAGCTGTTTTTT. Its translation is CASVPFPSNTGELFF.

This clone came up a few times. The same CDR3 also results from other DNA sequences found in this sample. This sequence joins TRBV29-1 and TRBJ1-3; D is ambiguous. V lost 5 bases to trimming and J lost 0 bases, with 8 bases between them. This CDR3 contains 13 residues. Germline values: CDR1 SQVTM, CDR2 ANQGSEA. For the CDR3, the DNA is TGCAGCGTTCTTCAGTCCTCTGGAAACACCATATATTTT. Protein product: CSVLQSSGNTIYF.

The chain uses TRBV18 and TRBJ1-6; D not certain. V dropped 0 bases and J dropped 0 bases, with 6 bases sitting between them. The length of the CDR3 is 16 residues. Germline V gene sequence: CDR1 KGHSH, CDR2 LQKENI. CDR3 DNA sequence: TGTGCCAGCTCACCACCGGGGAGCTCCTATAATTCACCCCTCCACTTT. Translated, it gives CASSPPGSSYNSPLHF.

This rearrangement joins TRBV4-2 to TRBJ2-4; the match to TRBD2 covers 12 bases. The CDR3 extends over 18 amino acids. With 1 base clipped from V and 0 bases from J, the junction kept 4 bases outside the gene matches. The germline V gene has CDR1 LGHNA and CDR2 YNFKEQ. The CDR3 here is CASSQGLLAGGAKNIQYF. The CDR3 bases are TGTGCCAGCAGCCAAGGGTTACTAGCGGGAGGAGCCAAAAACATTCAGTACTTC.

The chain employs TRBV23-1 and TRBJ2-5, with TRBD2 as a possible D gene (7 bases). TRBV23-1 is reported as an ORF; its role is uncertain. This CDR3 is built from 22 residues. Between the trimmed V and J ends, which lost 0 bases and 4 bases, there was a span of 33 bases. CDR3 in DNA: TGCGCCAGCAGTCAATCGGGGGGGCTGTCTCAGCCCTCAGGCTGTCCAGGAGAGACCCAGTACTTC. Translation: CASSQSGGLSQPSGCPGETQYF.

The rearrangement links TRBV9 to TRBJ2-7; 9 bases line up with TRBD1. V dropped 3 bases and J dropped 3; count of bases not matched to a gene: 4. CDR1 and CDR2 from the germline V gene are SGDLS and YYNGEE. This CDR3 contains 14 residues. CDR3 nucleotides: TGTGCCAGCAGCGCTATGACAGGGGGCTACGAGCAGTACTTC. This sequence encodes CASSAMTGGYEQYF.

J is TRBJ1-5 and V is TRBV3-1 (or the pseudogene TRBV3-2), with a tentative D call TRBD1 (6 bases). V dropped 3 bases and J dropped 0 bases, with 9 bases sitting between them. The CDR3 spans 15 residues. Germline V gives CDR1 LGHDT, CDR2 YNNKEL (reference sequence). CDR3 region: CASSQGASSNQPQHF. The CDR3 bases are TGTGCCAGCAGCCAGGGGGCGTCTAGCAATCAGCCCCAGCATTTT.

The rearrangement uses TRBV11-2 and TRBJ1-6, with TRBD1 matching over 7 bases. V trimming: 2 bases; J trimming: 6 bases; junction bases outside the gene matches: 1. CDR1 and CDR2 from the germline V gene are SGHAT and FQNNGV. The CDR3 is 14 residues long. The CDR3, as DNA: TGTGCCAGCAGCTTAACAGGGGCTAATTCACCCCTCCACTTT. The encoded protein is CASSLTGANSPLHF.

This clone was detected only once. The chain uses TRBV9 and TRBJ2-7; 7 bases agree with TRBD2. This CDR3 spans 15 amino acids. Unmatched junction bases numbered 6, after V lost 0 bases and J lost 3 bases. CDR1 is SGDLS, CDR2 YYNGEE, per germline. The CDR3 is CASSVDTGGLYEQYF. The CDR3 bases are TGTGCCAGCAGCGTAGATACGGGGGGTCTCTACGAGCAGTACTTC.

The rearrangement links TRBV6-1 to TRBJ2-3; a weak D match, TRBD2 (7 bases). The CDR3 spans 14 residues. Germline V gene lookup returns CDR1 MNHNS and CDR2 SASEGT. The ends were cut back, 3 bases at V and 6 bases at J, with 13 bases in the middle. This CDR3 reads CASSEGGLPDTQYF. The CDR3 bases are TGTGCCAGCAGTGAGGGGGGGCTACCCGATACGCAGTATTTT.

The V gene is TRBV27, the J gene TRBJ1-5; 10 positions agree with TRBD1. The germline V gene encodes CDR1 MNHEY and CDR2 SMNVEV (reference sequence). The CDR3 runs to 14 residues. After removal of 6 bases from V and 2 bases from J, the junction contained 1 base not matched to a gene. CDR3 sequence: CASRGQGGNQPQHF. CDR3 DNA: TGTGCCAGCAGAGGACAGGGGGGCAATCAGCCCCAGCATTTT.

The chain recombines TRBV4-1 with TRBJ2-2; 11 nucleotides line up with TRBD1. The V gene end was trimmed by 5 bases and the J gene end by 4 bases; junction bases not matched to a gene: 9. Germline values: CDR1 MGHRA, CDR2 YSYEKL. This CDR3 region has 17 residues. CDR3 loop: CASSVPGQGGFTGELFF. In DNA form, the CDR3 reads TGCGCCAGCAGCGTACCGGGACAGGGGGGTTTCACCGGGGAGCTGTTTTTT.

The chain combines TRBV11-3 with TRBJ2-5; the match to TRBD2 covers 9 bases. Germline-derived CDR1 and CDR2 are SGHNT and YENEEA. CDR3 length: 16 amino acids. V trimming: 5 bases; J trimming: 1 base; junction bases outside the gene matches: 8. CDR3 in DNA: TGTGCCAGCAGCCCAGGACTAGCGCCTACCCAAGAGACCCAGTACTTC. Translating it yields CASSPGLAPTQETQYF.

The chain employs TRBV6-4 and TRBJ2-2; 12 bases fit TRBD2. CDR3 length: 18 amino acids. V was clipped by 4 bases and J by 3 bases; unmatched bases: 9. Per germline, CDR1 MRHNA and CDR2 SNTAGT. The CDR3 protein is CASSAASGRADDTGELFF. CDR3 DNA sequence: TGTGCCAGCAGTGCTGCTAGCGGGAGGGCCGATGACACCGGGGAGCTGTTTTTT.

In DNA, the CDR3 is TGTGCCAGCAGTCCATACGAGGGAGTCAGGGGGCTGTTTTTT. It codes for CASSPYEGVRGLFF. The chain carries TRBV6-2 or TRBV6-3 and TRBJ2-2; TRBD1 is a possible D gene (6 bases). V lost 5 bases to trimming and J lost 13 bases, with 20 bases between them. Germline CDR1 MNHEY, CDR2 SVGEGT. CDR3 length: 14 residues.

The genes are TRBV19 and TRBJ1-5; D ambiguous. The V end lost 7 bases, the J end lost 0 bases, and 13 bases lay between the germline ends. CDR3 length: 15 residues. Germline V lookup: CDR1 LNHDA, CDR2 SQIVND (reference sequence). The CDR3 is CASKGPGYSNQPQHF. Here the CDR3 DNA reads TGTGCCAGTAAAGGGCCGGGGTATAGCAATCAGCCCCAGCATTTT.

V and J are TRBV29-1 and TRBJ1-1; D might be TRBD1 (5 bases). Trimming left V 4 bases short and J 0 bases short, with 9 bases between. The CDR3 loop spans 13 amino acids. CDR1 SQVTM and CDR2 ANQGSEA come from the germline V gene. The CDR3 coding sequence is TGCAGCGTTGTTACAGGACTGAACACTGAAGCTTTCTTT. It yields the protein CSVVTGLNTEAFF.

Only a few counts were recorded for this clone. The genes are TRBV5-5 and TRBJ2-7, with TRBD1 identical over 9 bases. The V gene end was trimmed by 3 bases and the J gene end by 2 bases; junction bases not matched to a gene: 9. The CDR3 consists of 16 residues. Germline CDR1 reads SGHKS; CDR2 reads YYEKEE (reference sequence). The CDR3, as DNA: TGTGCCAGCAGCTCCTTCTGGGGACAGGGAGCCTACGAGCAGTACTTC. It specifies CASSSFWGQGAYEQYF. The entire variable domain, with the rest obtained from reference TRBV5-5 and TRBJ2-7, is as follows: DAGVTQSPTHLIKTRGQQVTLRCSPISGHKSVSWYQQVLGQGPQFIFQYYEKEERGRGNFPDRFSARQFPNYSSELNVNALLLGDSALYLCASSSFWGQGAYEQYFGPGTRLTVT.

This chain connects TRBV10-2 to TRBJ1-6; 10 nucleotides align to TRBD1. Trimming removed 6 bases from V and 5 bases from J; junction bases left unmatched: 1. Germline assignment: CDR1 WSHSY and CDR2 SAAADI. The CDR3 has 14 amino acids. Written as DNA, the CDR3 is TGCGCCAGCAGCGGACAGGGGGATAATTCACCCCTCCACTTT. Residues: CASSGQGDNSPLHF.

The rearrangement uses TRBV6-2 or TRBV6-3 and TRBJ1-1; D not resolved. V was clipped by 5 bases and J by 5 bases, with 15 bases between them. The germline V gene has CDR1 MNHEY and CDR2 SVGEGT. The CDR3 is 14 residues long. The CDR3, as DNA: TGTGCCAGCAGTCCCTTATCAGGCTTGACTGAAGCTTTCTTT. Encoded protein: CASSPLSGLTEAFF.